Each of the 5 T cell receptor beta chains below was sequenced from the same sample in a study of blood T cell repertoires in COVID-19. Produced via immunoSEQ multiplex PCR; TCRdb's table is partial and in-frame only. The profile covers 150,000 to 200,000 clones, with about 86% appearing a single time and 9.5% to 15% taken by the ten largest. The sample taken for sequencing was peripheral blood. Receptors were obtained from a woman aged 70 to 79 with COVID-19, enrolled during active disease.

The V and J genes are TRBV20-1 and TRBJ1-2; D not certain. The CDR3 is made up of 13 amino acids. The V gene lost 3 bases and the J gene lost 7 bases, with 15 bases spanning the gap. Germline V CDR1 and CDR2: DFQATT, SNEGSKA (reference sequence). This CDR3 is CSASLGVISGYTF. CDR3 nucleotides: TGCAGTGCTAGTCTCGGGGTTATCAGTGGCTACACCTTC.

The chain uses TRBV5-4 and TRBJ2-5; D ambiguous. The V end lost 1 base, the J end lost 2 bases, and 3 bases lay between the germline ends. CDR3 length: 12 residues. The V gene's germline CDR1 is SGHNT and CDR2 YYREEE (reference sequence). CDR3 sequence (DNA): TGTGCCAGCAGCTTGACACAAGAGACCCAGTACTTC. Its protein is CASSLTQETQYF.

V is TRBV27 and J is TRBJ1-5; 7 positions match TRBD1. CDR1 is MNHEY and CDR2 is SMNVEV in the germline V gene (reference sequence). This CDR3 is built from 14 residues. The CDR3 DNA is TGTGTCACCCGACAGGGTCAGGGCAATCAGCCCCAGCATTTT. Translating gives CVTRQGQGNQPQHF.

The V call is TRBV29-1, the J call TRBJ1-4; D gene unclear. CDR3 size: 14 residues. CDR1 and CDR2 from the germline V gene are SQVTM and ANQGSEA. V was pared by 5 bases and J by 0 bases, with 10 bases between. CDR3 sequence (DNA): TGCAGCGTTTACTACCCTGCAACTAATGAAAAACTGTTTTTT. Its translation is CSVYYPATNEKLFF.

The chain joins TRBV6-5 to TRBJ2-7, with TRBD2 matching 12 bases. V lost 7 bases, J lost 2 bases, and 3 bases stayed unmatched. CDR1 and CDR2 from the germline V gene are MNHEY and SVGAGI. The CDR3 has 14 amino acids. CDR3 in DNA: TGTGCCAGCACCCGGACTAGCGGGACCTACGAGCAGTACTTC. Protein product: CASTRTSGTYEQYF.